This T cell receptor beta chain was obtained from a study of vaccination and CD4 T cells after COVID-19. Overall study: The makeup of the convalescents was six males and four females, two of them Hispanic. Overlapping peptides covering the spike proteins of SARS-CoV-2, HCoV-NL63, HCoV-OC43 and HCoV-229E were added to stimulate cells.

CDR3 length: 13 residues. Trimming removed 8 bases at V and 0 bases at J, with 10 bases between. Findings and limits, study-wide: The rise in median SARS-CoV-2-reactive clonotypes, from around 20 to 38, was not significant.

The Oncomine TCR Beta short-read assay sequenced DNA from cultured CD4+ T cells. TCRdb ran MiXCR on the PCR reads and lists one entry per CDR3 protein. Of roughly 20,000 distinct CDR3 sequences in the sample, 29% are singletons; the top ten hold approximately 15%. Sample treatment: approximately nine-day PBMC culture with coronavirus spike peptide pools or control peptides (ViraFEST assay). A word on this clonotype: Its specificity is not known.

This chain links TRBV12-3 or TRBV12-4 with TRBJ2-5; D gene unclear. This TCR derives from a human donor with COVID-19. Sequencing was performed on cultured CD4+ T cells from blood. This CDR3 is CASQENNQETQYF. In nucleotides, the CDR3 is TGTGCCAGCCAAGAGAACAACCAAGAGACCCAGTACTTC.